This T cell receptor beta chain was captured in a study of chemoradiotherapy in HPV16-positive cancers (dated by TCRdb to between 2022 and 2023). Describing the broader study: Functional T-cell assays on cells from two HPV16-positive patients defined candidate HPV-specific T-cell clones and common TCR motifs. The study asked whether T-cell immunity against the HPV oncoproteins E6 and E7 changes during chemoradiotherapy and whether it affects survival. The candidate HPV-specific TCRs and motifs were then tracked in TCR repertoires from around 86 patients with HPV-related cancers.

In the case of this clone: The antigen it binds to is not known. Base qualities are not provided; no much larger clone lies one nucleotide away.

The library was prepared using the immunoSEQ multiplex PCR assay. TCRdb carries this immuneACCESS record with in-frame sequences only. Its versions omit some clonotypes, under half of them owing to an unresolved V gene in the studies checked, with the rest unexplained. Across this sample there are some 7,000 clones, with less than 90% seen only once. The ten largest make up around 3.8% of the sample. The investigation overall reported the following: In HPV16-positive patients, expansion of HPV-responsive T cells during chemoradiotherapy was found to be associated with improved recurrence-free survival. Expansion of candidate HPV-specific clones and E7-related TCR motifs was observed in the tumor microenvironment during treatment, whereas no such expansion was observed for non-HPV-specific T cells. The survival association was reported for HPV16-positive patients, and the functional definition of HPV-specific T cells was derived from only two HPV16-positive patients.

Repertoires were sampled repeatedly over the course of chemoradiotherapy so that clonal expansion in the tumor microenvironment could be followed. This clonotype was sampled from a human donor with HPV-associated anogenital cancer. Sample collection occurred from a patient who underwent chemoradiotherapy.

The CDR3 protein is CASSRWTGSEQYF. In nucleotide form, the sequence is TGTGCCAGCAGCCGCTGGACAGGTTCTGAGCAGTACTTC. Recombination joined TRBV7-9 with TRBJ2-7, with 7 junctional bases fitting TRBD1. CDR1 SEHNR and CDR2 FQNEAQ are derived from the germline V gene (reference sequence). From the cysteine through the phenylalanine, the CDR3 covers 13 amino acids. Just CDR3 DNA is preserved here, 39 bases in frame from base 1. Germline trimming amounts to 5 bases on V and 7 bases on J, with 8 as the count of junction bases outside the gene matches.